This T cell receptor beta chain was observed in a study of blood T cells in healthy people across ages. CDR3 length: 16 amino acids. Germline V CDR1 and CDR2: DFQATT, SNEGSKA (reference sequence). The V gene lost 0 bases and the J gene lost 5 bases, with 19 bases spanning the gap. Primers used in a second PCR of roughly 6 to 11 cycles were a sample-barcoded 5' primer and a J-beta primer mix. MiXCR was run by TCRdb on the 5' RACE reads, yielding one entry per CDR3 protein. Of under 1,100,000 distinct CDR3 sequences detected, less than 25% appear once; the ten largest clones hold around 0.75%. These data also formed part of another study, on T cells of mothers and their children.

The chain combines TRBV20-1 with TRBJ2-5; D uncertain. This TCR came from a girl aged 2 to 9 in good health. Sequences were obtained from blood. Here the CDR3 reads CSARDPRTTGSETQYF. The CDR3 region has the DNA TGCAGTGCTAGAGATCCCCGGACGACTGGCTCGGAGACCCAGTACTTC.